A single sample gave rise to the 11 T cell receptor beta chains below, sequenced in a study. TCRdb recomputed calls from the RT-PCR reads with MiXCR, one row per CDR3 protein. The sample contains about 700,000 distinct CDR3 sequences, over 12% of which appear only once. Sequences were obtained from memory CD4+ T cells from blood. These receptors all stem from a female donor in good health, serving as a healthy control.

This clonotype was counted a few times. One end of the junction does not line up with germline, which may come from a read error. This chain connects TRBV10-3 to TRBJ2-7; 14 bases match TRBD2. CDR1 is ENHRY and CDR2 is SYGVKD in the germline V gene. This CDR3 spans 19 amino acids. CDR3 nucleotides: TGTGCCGTCAGGGCGGGACTGAGCGGACTAGCGGGAGGTCCCTACGAGCAGTACTTC. The encoded protein is CAVRAGLSGLAGGPYEQYF.

This clonotype appeared a few times. CDR3 sequence: CASSPLLLGADTQYF. CDR3 nucleotides: TGTGCCAGCAGCCCATTGCTTTTGGGTGCAGATACGCAGTATTTT. The V call is TRBV7-2, the J call TRBJ2-3; D remains unclear. The germline V gene encodes CDR1 SGHTA and CDR2 FQGNSA. V dropped 5 bases and J dropped 4 bases, with 16 bases sitting between them. CDR3 length equals 15 residues.

There are many counts of this clonotype. Here the CDR3 reads CSAQQDPEQYF. CDR3 DNA: TGCAGCGCCCAACAGGATCCGGAGCAGTACTTC. The rearrangement joins TRBV29-1 to TRBJ2-7; TRBD1 is a possible D gene (5 bases). The germline V and J ends were trimmed by 7 bases and 7 bases, with 14 bases remaining between them. CDR1 and CDR2 (germline): SQVTM, ANQGSEA. This CDR3 region has 11 residues.

This clonotype was picked up many times. This chain's CDR3 is CSARQGLNIQYF. The CDR3 bases are TGCAGTGCTAGACAGGGGCTAAACATTCAGTACTTC. The chain has TRBV20-1 and TRBJ2-4, with a weak D call TRBD1 (6 bases). Trimming took off 2 bases at V and 6 bases at J, with 8 bases between the two ends. The germline gives CDR1 DFQATT, CDR2 SNEGSKA (reference sequence). The CDR3 loop spans 12 amino acids.

This clonotype was seen many times. The chain carries TRBV4-1 and TRBJ2-3; D is possibly TRBD2 (6 bases). This CDR3 is 15 amino acids long. The germline V gene has CDR1 MGHRA and CDR2 YSYEKL. Trimming removed 4 bases at V and 3 bases at J, with 14 bases between. Here the CDR3 DNA reads TGCGCCAGCAGCCCCGCGGGAATAGGGACAGATACGCAGTATTTT. Its translation: CASSPAGIGTDTQYF.

This clonotype occurred many times. The chain joins TRBV12-3 or TRBV12-4 to TRBJ1-5; D not resolved. The CDR3 runs 13 residues. Trimming cost V 0 bases and J 4 bases, with 4 bases left between them. The CDR3 loop is CASSLAQNQPQHF. CDR3 bases: TGTGCCAGCAGTTTAGCCCAGAATCAGCCCCAGCATTTT.

This clonotype was recorded a few times. V gene TRBV7-9 combines with J gene TRBJ1-5; a weak D match, TRBD1 (5 bases). Trimming took 4 bases from V and 2 from J, leaving 15 bases between them. CDR1 and CDR2 from the germline V gene are SEHNR and FQNEAQ (reference sequence). This CDR3 is built from 16 residues. CDR3 sequence (DNA): TGTGCCAGCAGCTCGGCAGGGTCTGGGGGCAATCAGCCCCAGCATTTT. It is translated as CASSSAGSGGNQPQHF.

This clonotype was observed a few times. J is TRBJ2-5 and V is TRBV5-4, with D tentatively TRBD1 (5 bases). Trimming cost V 0 bases and J 4 bases, with 13 bases left between them. In germline, CDR1 is SGHNT, CDR2 YYREEE (reference sequence). This CDR3 spans 15 amino acids. As DNA, the CDR3 is TGTGCCAGCAGCTTGGCCAGGGCGGACGGAGAGACCCAGTACTTC. It encodes CASSLARADGETQYF. Combining the CDR3 with reference TRBV5-4 and TRBJ2-5 gives the whole variable domain ETGVTQSPTHLIKTRGQQVTLRCSSQSGHNTVSWYQQALGQGPQFIFQYYREEENGRGNFPPRFSGLQFPNYSSELNVNALELDDSALYLCASSLARADGETQYFGPGTRLLVL.

In its sample, this clonotype was seen a few times. DNA of the CDR3: TGCGCCAGCAGCTTGACGACATCAGCGGGAGGCACCTACGAGCAGTACTTC. Encoded protein: CASSLTTSAGGTYEQYF. This chain links TRBV5-1 with TRBJ2-7, with 9 bases aligning to TRBD2. The CDR3 length is 17 residues. Looked up from germline, CDR1 is SGHRS and CDR2 is YFSETQ. The V gene end was trimmed by 1 base and the J gene end by 2 bases; junction bases not matched to a gene: 10.

The rearrangement joins TRBV6-6 to TRBJ2-5, with TRBD1 identical over 7 bases. J was trimmed by 4 bases and V by 5 bases; bases with no gene match: 10. The CDR3 spans 15 residues. Germline CDR1 MNHNY, CDR2 SVGAGI (reference sequence). The CDR3 DNA is TGTGCCAGCAGTATCGACAGGGCGGTTAGAGAGACCCAGTACTTC. Translation gives CASSIDRAVRETQYF.

The chain uses TRBV15 and TRBJ2-5; no clear D. V was cut by 5 bases and J by 1 base, with 14 bases left in between. The germline gives CDR1 LNHNV, CDR2 YYDKDF (reference sequence). The CDR3 is 15 amino acids. CDR3 loop: CATSRFSDTQETQYF. As DNA, the CDR3 is TGTGCCACCAGCCGATTCTCTGACACCCAAGAGACCCAGTACTTC.